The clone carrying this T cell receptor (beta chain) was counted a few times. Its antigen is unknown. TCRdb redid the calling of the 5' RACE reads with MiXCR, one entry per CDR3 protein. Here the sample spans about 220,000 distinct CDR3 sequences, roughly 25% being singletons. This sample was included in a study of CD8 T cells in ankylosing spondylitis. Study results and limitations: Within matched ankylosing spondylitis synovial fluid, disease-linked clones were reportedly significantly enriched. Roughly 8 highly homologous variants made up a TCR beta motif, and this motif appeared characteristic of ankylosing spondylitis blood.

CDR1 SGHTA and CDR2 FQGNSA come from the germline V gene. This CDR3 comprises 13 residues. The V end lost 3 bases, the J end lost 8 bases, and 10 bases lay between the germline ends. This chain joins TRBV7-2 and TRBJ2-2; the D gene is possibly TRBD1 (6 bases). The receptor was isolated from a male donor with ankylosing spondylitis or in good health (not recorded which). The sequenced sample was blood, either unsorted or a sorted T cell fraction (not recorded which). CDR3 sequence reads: CASSFLTGGELFF. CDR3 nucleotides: TGTGCCAGCAGCTTCCTGACAGGAGGGGAGCTGTTTTTT.